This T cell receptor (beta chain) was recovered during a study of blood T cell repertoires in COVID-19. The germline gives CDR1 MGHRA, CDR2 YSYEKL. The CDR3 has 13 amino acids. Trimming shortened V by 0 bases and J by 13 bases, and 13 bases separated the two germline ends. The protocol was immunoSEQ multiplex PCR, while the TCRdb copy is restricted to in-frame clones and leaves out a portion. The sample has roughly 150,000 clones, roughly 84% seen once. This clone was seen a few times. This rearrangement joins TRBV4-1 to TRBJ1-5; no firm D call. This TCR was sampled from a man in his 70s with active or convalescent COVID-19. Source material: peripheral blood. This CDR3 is CASSQDTRGIQHF. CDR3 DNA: TGCGCCAGCAGCCAAGATACGAGAGGAATTCAGCATTTT.